A single sample gave rise to the 25 T cell receptor beta chains below, sequenced in a study of PD-1 blockade in classical Hodgkin lymphoma. Profiled with immunoSEQ multiplex PCR; TCRdb holds only in-frame clones, not every one. The sample gives roughly 15,000 clones, less than 80% of which show up once; roughly 10% is in the top ten. Every patient experienced relapse after autologous stem cell transplantation, and brentuximab vedotin exposure varied. Specimen: peripheral blood mononuclear cells (PBMCs), collected at baseline. Receptors originate from a human donor with classical Hodgkin lymphoma.

This clone was picked up a small number of times. The V call is TRBV27, the J call TRBJ2-1; D is uncertain. Trimming left V 9 bases short and J 0 bases short, with 12 bases between. CDR1 is MNHEY, CDR2 SMNVEV, per germline (reference sequence). The CDR3 spans 14 residues. CDR3 bases: TGTGCCAGTACGAGGCTGAGCTCCTACAATGAGCAGTTCTTC. As protein: CASTRLSSYNEQFF.

This chain links TRBV10-3 with TRBJ2-1; the D gene is possibly TRBD2 (6 bases). V was cut by 5 bases and J by 9 bases, with 17 bases left in between. The CDR3 consists of 14 residues. Germline-derived CDR1 and CDR2 are ENHRY and SYGVKD. CDR3 loop: CAISPPGVAAEQFF. Written as DNA, the CDR3 is TGTGCCATCAGTCCCCCCGGGGTAGCGGCTGAGCAGTTCTTC.

CDR3 sequence: CASSLGSSGRAGNTQYF. The CDR3 DNA follows: TGTGCCAGCAGCTTAGGCAGTAGCGGGAGGGCCGGAAATACGCAGTATTTT. The V gene is TRBV7-2, the J gene TRBJ2-3, with TRBD2 matching over 11 bases. V shed 1 base, J shed 7 bases, and the junction held 10 bases outside the gene matches. CDR1 SGHTA and CDR2 FQGNSA come from the germline V gene. The CDR3 consists of 17 residues.

The CDR3 here is CASRGSGSYEQYF. As DNA, the CDR3 is TGTGCCAGCAGGGGTAGCGGGAGTTACGAGCAGTACTTC. The J gene is TRBJ2-7, the V gene TRBV27; TRBD2 matches 9 bases. There are 13 residues in the CDR3. From germline, CDR1 is MNHEY and CDR2 SMNVEV (reference sequence). V was clipped by 6 bases and J by 4 bases; unmatched bases: 4.

In its sample, this clone was seen a few times. V and J are TRBV14 and TRBJ2-7; 7 bases line up with TRBD1. V was pared by 0 bases and J by 5 bases, with 7 bases of the junction left unmatched. This CDR3 has 15 residues. The germline V gene encodes CDR1 SGHDN and CDR2 FVKESK. CDR3 sequence reads: CASSQDRQGGHEQYF. The DNA for the CDR3 is TGTGCCAGCAGCCAAGATCGACAAGGGGGCCACGAGCAGTACTTC. The complete variable domain, with remaining parts taken from reference TRBV14 and TRBJ2-7, reads EAGVTQFPSHSVIEKGQTVTLRCDPISGHDNLYWYRRVMGKEIKFLLHFVKESKQDESGMPNNRFLAERTGGTYSTLKVQPAELEDSGVYFCASSQDRQGGHEQYFGPGTRLTVT.

V is TRBV28 and J is TRBJ1-5; maybe TRBD1 (6 bases). The CDR3 sequence is 14 residues long. Germline V gene sequence: CDR1 MDHEN, CDR2 SYDVKM. The V end lost 2 bases, the J end lost 6 bases, and 11 bases lay between the germline ends. The CDR3 here is CASSLRGGRQPQHF. The DNA for the CDR3 is TGTGCCAGCAGTTTAAGGGGGGGCCGTCAGCCCCAGCATTTT.

V is TRBV15 and J is TRBJ2-7; D gene uncertain. V dropped 3 bases and J dropped 0 bases, with 9 bases sitting between them. This CDR3 is built from 14 residues. From germline, CDR1 is LNHNV and CDR2 YYDKDF (reference sequence). CDR3 in amino acids: CATSSPLASYEQYF. The CDR3 DNA reads TGTGCCACCAGCAGTCCCCTGGCCTCCTACGAGCAGTACTTC.

The chain joins TRBV6-5 to TRBJ1-1, with 9 bases aligning to TRBD1. Trimming removed 6 bases from V and 4 bases from J; junction bases left unmatched: 3. CDR1 is MNHEY and CDR2 is SVGAGI in the germline V gene. The CDR3 loop spans 13 amino acids. CDR3 protein: CASSRTGVTEAFF. Written as DNA, the CDR3 is TGTGCCAGCAGCAGGACAGGGGTCACTGAAGCTTTCTTT.

This clone was counted a few times. The rearrangement uses TRBV4-1 and TRBJ2-7; D gene unclear. The CDR3 extends over 13 amino acids. Germline V gene data show CDR1 as MGHRA and CDR2 as YSYEKL. V was pared by 4 bases and J by 1 base, with 8 bases between. Here the CDR3 reads CASSLSESYEQYF. In DNA, the CDR3 is TGCGCCAGCAGCCTTTCGGAGTCCTACGAGCAGTACTTC.

This clone was counted a few times. The gene calls are TRBV6-5 and TRBJ1-2, with D perhaps TRBD1 (5 bases). This CDR3 has 14 residues. Germline assignment: CDR1 MNHEY and CDR2 SVGAGI. Deletions cut 0 bases from V and 4 bases from J, with 9 bases between. CDR3 residues: CASSYSRGSYGYTF. CDR3 nucleotide sequence: TGTGCCAGCAGTTACTCGAGGGGCTCCTATGGCTACACCTTC.

The chain couples TRBV18 to TRBJ2-3; the D gene is possibly TRBD2 (5 bases). Germline CDR1 reads KGHSH; CDR2 reads LQKENI. This CDR3 contains 21 residues. Trimming removed 3 bases from V and 2 bases from J, with 30 bases in between. In nucleotides, the CDR3 is TGTGCCAGCTCACCTATCCCCGGTGGAGGCTCTTTCATTAGATACACAGATACGCAGTATTTT. This sequence encodes CASSPIPGGGSFIRYTDTQYF.

The V call is TRBV7-3, the J call TRBJ2-2; TRBD2 agrees at 8 bases. Per the germline V gene, CDR1 is SGHTA and CDR2 is FQGTGA. The V and J ends lost 5 bases and 3 bases, in that order; junction bases with no gene match: 5. CDR3 length equals 15 residues. CDR3 bases: TGTGCCAGCAGCGTTAGCGGGACCCACACCGGGGAGCTGTTTTTT. It encodes CASSVSGTHTGELFF.

The chain carries TRBV9 and TRBJ2-2; tentatively, D is TRBD2 (7 bases). CDR1 SGDLS and CDR2 YYNGEE come from the germline V gene. This CDR3 has 17 residues. Deletions cut 5 bases from V and 0 bases from J, with 17 bases between. The CDR3, as DNA: TGTGCCAGCAGTCCCCTCGGGGGGACATCGAACACCGGGGAGCTGTTTTTT. Translation: CASSPLGGTSNTGELFF.

The chain combines TRBV14 with TRBJ1-6, with D unclear. The V gene lost 5 bases and the J gene lost 8 bases, with 10 bases spanning the gap. Germline values: CDR1 SGHDN, CDR2 FVKESK. The CDR3 runs to 13 residues. The CDR3 nucleotides read TGTGCCAGCAGCTTGACGGGCGATTCACCCCTCCACTTT. As protein: CASSLTGDSPLHF. Full variable domain (missing parts from reference TRBV14 and TRBJ1-6): EAGVTQFPSHSVIEKGQTVTLRCDPISGHDNLYWYRRVMGKEIKFLLHFVKESKQDESGMPNNRFLAERTGGTYSTLKVQPAELEDSGVYFCASSLTGDSPLHFGNGTRLTVT.

The sample holds a few counts of this clone. The V call is TRBV28, the J call TRBJ2-2; D call uncertain. With 6 bases removed from V and 1 base from J, the gap between germline ends came to 12 bases. Germline CDR1 is MDHEN and CDR2 is SYDVKM. CDR3 length: 15 amino acids. CDR3 bases: TGTGCCAGCAGCCAACTTACTAAGAACACCGGGGAGCTGTTTTTT. Translated, it gives CASSQLTKNTGELFF. The full variable domain, with the rest looked up from reference TRBV28 and TRBJ2-2, is DVKVTQSSRYLVKRTGEKVFLECVQDMDHENMFWYRQDPGLGLRLIYFSYDVKMKEKGDIPEGYSVSREKKERFSLILESASTNQTSMYLCASSQLTKNTGELFFGEGSRLTVL.

This clone came up a few times. V is TRBV4-2 and J is TRBJ1-6, with 7 bases lining up with TRBD1. Unmatched junction bases numbered 4, after V lost 2 bases and J lost 6 bases. Per the germline V gene, CDR1 is LGHNA and CDR2 is YNFKEQ. The CDR3 has 15 residues. The CDR3 loop reads CASSQNGQVNSPLHF. As DNA, the CDR3 is TGTGCCAGCAGCCAAAACGGACAGGTTAATTCACCCCTCCACTTT.

This sequence joins TRBV6-1 and TRBJ2-3; either TRBD1 or TRBD2 may supply D (5 bases each). V was trimmed by 7 bases and J by 6 bases, leaving 8 bases between them. The CDR3 has 11 residues. Germline CDR1 reads MNHNS; CDR2 reads SASEGT. Here the CDR3 reads CASIEGDTQYF. CDR3 DNA sequence: TGTGCCAGCATAGAGGGGGATACGCAGTATTTT.

The J gene is TRBJ2-1, the V gene TRBV5-6; 8 positions agree with TRBD2. With V trimmed by 4 bases and J by 4 bases, 13 bases remained unmatched. The CDR3 has 17 amino acids. Germline V gene lookup returns CDR1 SGHDT and CDR2 YYEEEE. The DNA of the CDR3 is TGTGCCAGCAGCCCGGCGGGGGGATTTACGATATACAATGAGCAGTTCTTC. It is translated as CASSPAGGFTIYNEQFF.

The rearrangement uses TRBV6-6 and TRBJ2-2; 10 bases are a match to TRBD1. The CDR3 sequence is 16 residues long. The V and J ends lost 1 base and 3 bases, in that order; junction bases with no gene match: 2. Germline V gene sequence: CDR1 MNHNY, CDR2 SVGAGI (reference sequence). The CDR3 is CASSYFGTGDTGELFF. CDR3 coding DNA: TGTGCCAGCAGTTACTTCGGGACAGGGGACACCGGGGAGCTGTTTTTT.

The V call is TRBV7-2, the J call TRBJ1-5; no reliable D call. V was pared by 6 bases and J by 7 bases, with 19 bases between. Germline V gene sequence: CDR1 SGHTA, CDR2 FQGNSA. The length of the CDR3 is 15 residues. CDR3: CASSSTGRVGQPQHF. The CDR3 DNA follows: TGTGCCAGCAGTTCAACTGGGCGAGTAGGCCAGCCCCAGCATTTT.

This clone showed up just a few times. This rearrangement joins TRBV9 to TRBJ2-7; D unresolved. V lost 4 bases to trimming and J lost 0 bases, with 14 bases between them. The CDR3 is made up of 15 amino acids. Germline CDR1 reads SGDLS; CDR2 reads YYNGEE. The CDR3 spells CASSPRQFSSYEQYF. The CDR3 coding sequence is TGTGCCAGCAGCCCCCGACAATTTTCCTCCTACGAGCAGTACTTC.

CDR3 DNA: TGTGCCAGCAGCGCACAACCCGCTAGTGGTAATGAGCAGTTCTTC. This codes for CASSAQPASGNEQFF. The genes are TRBV2 and TRBJ2-1; no firm D call. The CDR3 consists of 15 residues. Germline V CDR1 and CDR2: SNHLY, FYNNEI. V lost 6 bases, J lost 7 bases, and 19 bases lay in between. Together with reference TRBV2 and TRBJ2-1, the CDR3 gives the full variable domain: EPEVTQTPSHQVTQMGQEVILRCVPISNHLYFYWYRQILGQKVEFLVSFYNNEISEKSEIFDDQFSVERPDGSNFTLKIRSTKLEDSAMYFCASSAQPASGNEQFFGPGTRLTVL.

CDR3 nucleotide sequence: TGTGCCAGCAGTCCAGGGGGTTGGGGCAATCAGCCCCAGCATTTT. Its protein is CASSPGGWGNQPQHF. The rearrangement uses TRBV27 and TRBJ1-5; 7 positions match TRBD1. This CDR3 has 15 amino acids. Germline assignment: CDR1 MNHEY and CDR2 SMNVEV (reference sequence). V trimming: 5 bases; J trimming: 2 bases; junction bases outside the gene matches: 6.

The genes are TRBV11-2 and TRBJ2-1, with D perhaps matching TRBD1 (6 bases). CDR3 length: 15 amino acids. The germline V and J ends were trimmed by 5 bases and 4 bases, with 15 bases remaining between them. Germline V gene data show CDR1 as SGHAT and CDR2 as FQNNGV. As DNA, the CDR3 is TGTGCCAGCAGCCGCTCACAGGGTACGTACAATGAGCAGTTCTTC. Protein sequence: CASSRSQGTYNEQFF.

About this clone: A read error may account for a junction end that differs from germline. This same CDR3 is encoded by further DNA sequences in the sample. The J gene is TRBJ2-7, the V gene TRBV4-1, with 10 nucleotides matching TRBD1. Germline-derived CDR1 and CDR2 are MGHRA and YSYEKL. This CDR3 is built from 16 residues. The CDR3 DNA sequence: TGCGCCAGCAGCCAAGTTGTCGGGACAGGGGTTTACGAGCAATACTTC. Its protein is CASSQVVGTGVYEQYF.